This T cell receptor (beta chain) was found in a study of identical twins. This clonotype has only a few counts. TCRdb ran MiXCR on the 5' RACE reads and lists one entry per CDR3 protein. The sample contains 1.5 million or so distinct CDR3 sequences, around 29% of which appear only once. The CDR3 contains 14 residues. Germline V lookup: CDR1 SNHLY, CDR2 FYNNEI. Trimming stripped 9 bases from V and 0 bases from J, with 12 bases between. This chain joins TRBV2 and TRBJ2-4; D not resolved. This receptor was taken from a newborn girl in good health. Input material: cord blood. The CDR3 DNA reads TGTGCCAGAAGTAGTGGGCTAGCCAAAAACATTCAGTACTTC. It specifies CARSSGLAKNIQYF.